What follows describes a single T cell receptor (beta chain). Antigen unknown. The V gene's germline CDR1 is SEHNR and CDR2 FQNEAQ (reference sequence). This CDR3 region has 15 residues. J was trimmed by 4 bases and V by 3 bases; bases with no gene match: 4. This specimen comes from a study of shared clonotypes between healthy human individuals. Findings and limits, study-wide: The study found about 5% of naive CD4 clonotypes shared across a handful of donors. Investigators expected sequencing depth to affect clonotype sharing among donors.

CD45RO-negative, CCR7-positively selected cells formed the naive CD8 fraction, excluding terminally differentiated effector memory CD45RA+ cells. Healthy adults negative for HIV, lacking recent acute infections or vaccinations, served as donors. The table came from immunoSEQ multiplex PCR; TCRdb's copy has only in-frame clones and leaves some out. The sample gives hundreds of thousands of clones, 95% to 96% of which show up once; 0.085% to 0.11% is in the top ten. V gene TRBV7-9 combines with J gene TRBJ2-1; the match to TRBD1 covers 9 bases. This receptor was taken from a young woman in good health. The sequencing input was naive CD8+ T cells sorted from blood. In DNA, the CDR3 is TGTGCCAGCAGCTTGGGACAGGGCTTGTACAATGAGCAGTTCTTC. The encoded protein is CASSLGQGLYNEQFF. The complete variable domain, with remaining parts taken from reference TRBV7-9 and TRBJ2-1, reads DTGVSQNPRHKITKRGQNVTFRCDPISEHNRLYWYRQTLGQGPEFLTYFQNEAQLEKSRLLSDRFSAERPKGSFSTLEIQRTEQGDSAMYLCASSLGQGLYNEQFFGPGTRLTVL.